Presented here are 8 T cell receptor beta chains from one specimen sequenced in a study of cytomegalovirus exposure and HLA in healthy donors. The PCR used 60 Vbeta and 13 Jbeta primers. Using immunoSEQ multiplex PCR, the repertoire was profiled, and TCRdb retains in-frame clones only, with some absent. The data contain under 150,000 clones, around 10% of them seen just once; the ten biggest clones take up 1.8%. Source material: PBMCs. The source is a male donor in good health and CMV-seronegative.

This clone was seen more than once but under ten times. This chain links TRBV5-4 with TRBJ1-1; TRBD1 might be the D (5 bases). The V gene's germline CDR1 is SGHNT and CDR2 YYREEE (reference sequence). The CDR3 spans 16 residues. Trimming cost V 3 bases and J 4 bases, with 19 bases left between them. DNA of the CDR3: TGTGCCAGCAGCTCCATGGGGGGTTGGGGGGGCACTGAAGCTTTCTTT. Encoded protein: CASSSMGGWGGTEAFF.

This clone was detected a few times. In DNA form, the CDR3 reads TGCGCCAGCCGGGGTGGGGTGAACACTGAAGCTTTCTTT. Protein: CASRGGVNTEAFF. J is TRBJ1-1 and V is TRBV5-1; D is unresolved. V was clipped by 7 bases and J by 0 bases, with 10 bases between them. Germline lookup yields CDR1 SGHRS and CDR2 YFSETQ. The CDR3 sequence is 13 residues long.

This clone was counted between two and nine times. The V and J genes are TRBV5-4 and TRBJ2-2, with D possibly being TRBD2 (6 bases). Trimming took 4 bases from V and 4 from J, leaving 17 bases between them. The CDR3 is 16 residues long. CDR1 is SGHNT, CDR2 YYREEE, per germline (reference sequence). DNA for the CDR3: TGTGCCAGCAGCCCGGTCGGGCTAGCGCGCACCGGGGAGCTGTTTTTT. Amino acid sequence: CASSPVGLARTGELFF.

V and J are TRBV6-5 and TRBJ2-2; D unresolved. Germline assignment: CDR1 MNHEY and CDR2 SVGAGI. Trimming pared 9 bases from V and 3 bases from J, leaving 11 bases between. This CDR3 is 13 amino acids long. The CDR3 nucleotides are TGTGCCAGTGCCGAATCGGACACCGGGGAGCTGTTTTTT. Translating gives CASAESDTGELFF.

The rearrangement links TRBV4-3 to TRBJ1-3; D is unclear. Germline CDR1 is LGHNA and CDR2 is YSLEER. V lost 0 bases, J lost 4 bases, and 13 bases lay in between. CDR3 length equals 16 residues. CDR3 loop: CASSQEGLGRGNTIYF. The CDR3 DNA reads as TGCGCCAGCAGCCAAGAGGGATTGGGGAGAGGAAACACCATATATTTT.

The sample holds a few counts of this clone. The CDR3 sequence is CASSFGGHGYEQYF. The CDR3, as DNA: TGTGCCAGCAGCTTCGGAGGTCACGGCTACGAGCAGTACTTC. J is TRBJ2-7 and V is TRBV7-2, with D tentatively TRBD2 (5 bases). This CDR3 is built from 14 residues. CDR1 is SGHTA, CDR2 FQGNSA, per germline. Between the trimmed V and J ends, which lost 3 bases and 3 bases, there was a span of 12 bases. Full variable domain (missing parts from reference TRBV7-2 and TRBJ2-7): GAGVSQSPSNKVTEKGKDVELRCDPISGHTALYWYRQSLGQGLEFLIYFQGNSAPDKSGLPSDRFSAERTGGSVSTLTIQRTQQEDSAVYLCASSFGGHGYEQYFGPGTRLTVT.

This clone was seen a handful of times. V gene TRBV4-2 combines with J gene TRBJ2-1, with D perhaps TRBD1 (7 bases). This CDR3 region has 12 residues. Trimming cost V 6 bases and J 8 bases, with 11 bases left between them. The germline gives CDR1 LGHNA, CDR2 YNFKEQ. CDR3 in amino acids: CASRTGEDEQFF. The DNA for the CDR3 is TGTGCCAGCAGAACAGGGGAGGATGAGCAGTTCTTC.

This clone has a handful of counts. The CDR3 region is CASRSHGGTEAFF. Here the CDR3 DNA reads TGTGCCAGCAGGTCCCACGGGGGCACTGAAGCTTTCTTT. The genes are TRBV6-6 and TRBJ1-1, with D possibly matching TRBD1 (5 bases). CDR3 length: 13 amino acids. CDR1 is MNHNY, CDR2 SVGAGI, per germline (reference sequence). The ends were cut back, 6 bases at V and 4 bases at J, with 12 bases in the middle.